This TCR beta chain appears in the sequencing data of a study of Graves' ophthalmopathy and Graves' hyperthyroidism. Germline V gene sequence: CDR1 MGHRA, CDR2 YSYEKL. CDR3 length equals 13 residues. V lost 4 bases and J 4 bases, leaving 10 bases between the germline ends. Researchers took RNA transcripts and amplified TCR beta CDR3 regions from them. The first round was an RT-PCR with HTBI primers, and the second round was a multiplex PCR. Each CDR3 protein is one row after TCRdb ran MiXCR on the multiplex PCR reads. This repertoire shows 200,000 to 250,000 distinct CDR3 sequences, roughly 21% found once; its top ten account for under 55%. Ten or more counts support this clonotype.

This clonotype was sampled from a woman aged 50 to 65 with Graves' ophthalmopathy. The sample consisted of peripheral blood. The chain joins TRBV4-1 to TRBJ2-5; perhaps TRBD2 as D (5 bases). The DNA for the CDR3 is TGCGCCAGCAGCCCACTCGGAGGAGAGACCCAGTACTTC. It encodes CASSPLGGETQYF.